Described below is a single T cell receptor (beta chain) sequence and its context. The antigen is not known. The sample belongs to a study of human thymus T cells. The CDR3 spans 16 residues. Deletions cut 1 base from V and 3 bases from J, with 10 bases between. In germline, CDR1 is MGHRA, CDR2 YSYEKL. The study, taken as a whole, reports: Related studies found that unrelated individuals share highly overlapping thymic repertoires.

Resections that were taken during corrective heart surgery supplied the thymus tissue. Each of the donors was a healthy Finnish infant who was undergoing open corrective cardiac surgery for congenital heart defects. The data were produced by immunoSEQ multiplex PCR, yet TCRdb's version contains in-frame clones alone and is incomplete. The sample lists roughly 130,000 clones; about 93% were seen once. The chain has TRBV4-1 and TRBJ2-6; weak D call: TRBD1 (5 bases). This clonotype was sampled from a boy under two years old with a congenital heart defect but otherwise immunologically healthy. The sequencing sample was made of thymus tissue. CDR3 nucleotides: TGCGCCAGCAGCCAAGTGGCAGGGTGTGGGGCCAACGTCCTGACTTTC. Protein product: CASSQVAGCGANVLTF.